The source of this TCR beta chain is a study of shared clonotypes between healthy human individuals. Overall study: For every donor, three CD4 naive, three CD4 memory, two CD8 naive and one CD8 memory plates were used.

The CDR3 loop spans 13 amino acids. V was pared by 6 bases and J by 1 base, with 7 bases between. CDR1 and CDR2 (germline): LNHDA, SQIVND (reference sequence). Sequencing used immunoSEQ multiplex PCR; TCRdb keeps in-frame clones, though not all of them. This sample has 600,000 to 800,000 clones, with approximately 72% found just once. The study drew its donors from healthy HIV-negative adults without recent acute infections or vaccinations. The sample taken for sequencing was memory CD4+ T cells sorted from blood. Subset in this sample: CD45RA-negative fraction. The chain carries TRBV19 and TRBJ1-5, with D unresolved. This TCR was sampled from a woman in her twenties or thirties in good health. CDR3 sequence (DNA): TGTGCCAGTAGATGGCAGAGCAATCAGCCCCAGCATTTT. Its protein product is CASRWQSNQPQHF.